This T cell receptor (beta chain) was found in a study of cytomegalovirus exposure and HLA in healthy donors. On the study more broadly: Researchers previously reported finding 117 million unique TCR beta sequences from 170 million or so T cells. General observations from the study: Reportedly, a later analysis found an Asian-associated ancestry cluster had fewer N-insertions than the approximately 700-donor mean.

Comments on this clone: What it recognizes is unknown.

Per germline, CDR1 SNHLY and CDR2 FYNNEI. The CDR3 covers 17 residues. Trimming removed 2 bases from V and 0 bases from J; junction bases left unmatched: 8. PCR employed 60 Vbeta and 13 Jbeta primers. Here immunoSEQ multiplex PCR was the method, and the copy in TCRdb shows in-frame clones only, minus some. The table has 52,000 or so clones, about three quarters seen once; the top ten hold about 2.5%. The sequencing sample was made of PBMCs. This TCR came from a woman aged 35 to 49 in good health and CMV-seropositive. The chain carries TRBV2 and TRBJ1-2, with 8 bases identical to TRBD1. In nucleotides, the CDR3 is TGTGCCAGCAGTGAATGGACAGGGCGGGATCCTAACTATGGCTACACCTTC. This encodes CASSEWTGRDPNYGYTF. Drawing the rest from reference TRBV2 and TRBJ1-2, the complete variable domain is EPEVTQTPSHQVTQMGQEVILRCVPISNHLYFYWYRQILGQKVEFLVSFYNNEISEKSEIFDDQFSVERPDGSNFTLKIRSTKLEDSAMYFCASSEWTGRDPNYGYTFGSGTRLTVV.